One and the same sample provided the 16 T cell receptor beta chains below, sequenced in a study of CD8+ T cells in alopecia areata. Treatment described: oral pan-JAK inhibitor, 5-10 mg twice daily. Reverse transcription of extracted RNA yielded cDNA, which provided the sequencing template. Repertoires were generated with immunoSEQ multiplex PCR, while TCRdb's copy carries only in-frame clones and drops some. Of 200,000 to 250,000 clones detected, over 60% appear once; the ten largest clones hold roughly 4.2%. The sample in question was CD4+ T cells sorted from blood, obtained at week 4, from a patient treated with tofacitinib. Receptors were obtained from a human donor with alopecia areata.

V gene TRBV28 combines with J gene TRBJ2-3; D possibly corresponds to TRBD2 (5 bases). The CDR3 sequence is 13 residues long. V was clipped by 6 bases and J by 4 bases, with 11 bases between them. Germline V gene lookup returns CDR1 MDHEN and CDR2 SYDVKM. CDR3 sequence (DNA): TGTGCCAGCAGCCGAGCGGAACCAGATACGCAGTATTTT. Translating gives CASSRAEPDTQYF.

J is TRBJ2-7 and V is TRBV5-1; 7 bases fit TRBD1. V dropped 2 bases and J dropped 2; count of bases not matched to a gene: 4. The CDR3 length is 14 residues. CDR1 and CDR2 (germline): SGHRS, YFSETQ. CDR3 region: CASSLGQDAYEQYF. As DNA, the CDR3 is TGCGCCAGCAGCTTAGGACAGGACGCCTACGAGCAGTACTTC.

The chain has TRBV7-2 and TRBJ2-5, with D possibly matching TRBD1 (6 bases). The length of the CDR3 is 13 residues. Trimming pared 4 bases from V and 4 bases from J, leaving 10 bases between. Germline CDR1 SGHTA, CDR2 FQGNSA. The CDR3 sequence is CASSSRGGETQYF. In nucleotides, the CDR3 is TGTGCCAGCAGCTCCCGAGGGGGAGAGACCCAGTACTTC.

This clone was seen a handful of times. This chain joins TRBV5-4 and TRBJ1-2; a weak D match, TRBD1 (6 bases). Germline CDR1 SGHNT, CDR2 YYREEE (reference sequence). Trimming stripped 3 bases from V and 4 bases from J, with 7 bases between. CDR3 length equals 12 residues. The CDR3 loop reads CASSSDSYGYTF. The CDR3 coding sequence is TGTGCCAGCAGCTCGGACAGCTATGGCTACACCTTC.

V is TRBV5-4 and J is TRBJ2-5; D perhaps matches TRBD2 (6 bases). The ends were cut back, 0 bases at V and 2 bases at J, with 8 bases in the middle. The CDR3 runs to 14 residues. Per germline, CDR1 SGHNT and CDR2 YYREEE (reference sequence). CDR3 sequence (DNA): TGTGCCAGCAGCTTGGGGGGAGGTCAAGAGACCCAGTACTTC. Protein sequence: CASSLGGGQETQYF.

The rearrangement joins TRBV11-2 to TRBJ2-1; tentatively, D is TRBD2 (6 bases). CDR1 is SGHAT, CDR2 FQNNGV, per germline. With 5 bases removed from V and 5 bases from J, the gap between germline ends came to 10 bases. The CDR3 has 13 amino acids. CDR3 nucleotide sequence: TGTGCCAGCAGCCAGGGACTCAACAATGAGCAGTTCTTC. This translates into CASSQGLNNEQFF. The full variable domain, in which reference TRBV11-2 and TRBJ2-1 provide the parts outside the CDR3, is EAGVAQSPRYKIIEKRQSVAFWCNPISGHATLYWYQQILGQGPKLLIQFQNNGVVDDSQLPKDRFSAERLKGVDSTLKIQPAKLEDSAVYLCASSQGLNNEQFFGPGTRLTVL.

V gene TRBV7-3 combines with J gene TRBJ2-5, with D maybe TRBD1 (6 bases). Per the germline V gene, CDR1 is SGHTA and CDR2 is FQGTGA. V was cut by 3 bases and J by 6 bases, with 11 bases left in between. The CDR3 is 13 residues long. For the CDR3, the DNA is TGTGCCAGCAGCTTGGGACAACAGCAGACCCAGTACTTC. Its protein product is CASSLGQQQTQYF.

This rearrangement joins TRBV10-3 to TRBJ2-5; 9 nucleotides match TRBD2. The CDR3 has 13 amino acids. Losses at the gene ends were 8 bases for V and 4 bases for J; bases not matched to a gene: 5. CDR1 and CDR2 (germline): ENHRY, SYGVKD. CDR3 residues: CAISGLAAETQYF. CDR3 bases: TGTGCCATCTCGGGACTAGCCGCAGAGACCCAGTACTTC.

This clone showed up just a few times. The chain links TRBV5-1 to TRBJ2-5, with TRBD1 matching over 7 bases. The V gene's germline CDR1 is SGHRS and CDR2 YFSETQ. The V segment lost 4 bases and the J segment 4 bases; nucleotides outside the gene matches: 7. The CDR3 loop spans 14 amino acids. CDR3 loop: CASSDPTGPETQYF. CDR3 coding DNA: TGCGCCAGCAGCGACCCGACAGGGCCAGAGACCCAGTACTTC.

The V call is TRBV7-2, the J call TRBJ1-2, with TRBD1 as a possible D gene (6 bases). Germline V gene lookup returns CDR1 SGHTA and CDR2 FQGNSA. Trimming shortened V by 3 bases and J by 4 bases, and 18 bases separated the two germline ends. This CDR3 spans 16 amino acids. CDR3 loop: CASSLARGAQGYGYTF. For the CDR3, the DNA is TGTGCCAGCAGCTTGGCCCGGGGGGCGCAGGGCTATGGCTACACCTTC.

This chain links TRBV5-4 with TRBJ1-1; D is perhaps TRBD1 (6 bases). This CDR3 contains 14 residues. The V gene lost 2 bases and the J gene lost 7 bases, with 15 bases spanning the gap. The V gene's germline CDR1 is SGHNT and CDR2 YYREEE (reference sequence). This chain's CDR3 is CASSFTGISSEAFF. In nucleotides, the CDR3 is TGTGCCAGCAGCTTTACAGGGATCTCTAGTGAAGCTTTCTTT. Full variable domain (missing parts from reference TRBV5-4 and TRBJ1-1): ETGVTQSPTHLIKTRGQQVTLRCSSQSGHNTVSWYQQALGQGPQFIFQYYREEENGRGNFPPRFSGLQFPNYSSELNVNALELDDSALYLCASSFTGISSEAFFGQGTRLTVV.

Here the CDR3 reads CASSPWTGGGYGYTF. The CDR3 coding sequence is TGTGCCAGCAGCCCATGGACAGGGGGGGGCTATGGCTACACCTTC. The V gene is TRBV5-4, the J gene TRBJ1-2; 10 nucleotides align to TRBD1. CDR3 length equals 15 residues. CDR1 is SGHNT and CDR2 is YYREEE in the germline V gene (reference sequence). J was trimmed by 4 bases and V by 4 bases; bases with no gene match: 7.

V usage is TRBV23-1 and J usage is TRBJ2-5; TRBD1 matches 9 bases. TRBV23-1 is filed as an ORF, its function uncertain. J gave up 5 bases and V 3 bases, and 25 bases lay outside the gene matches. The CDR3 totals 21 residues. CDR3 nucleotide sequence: TGCGCCAGCAGTCATTTACTCCCTGGGACAGGGAATGTTCCACCAAGGGAGACCCAGTACTTC. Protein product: CASSHLLPGTGNVPPRETQYF.

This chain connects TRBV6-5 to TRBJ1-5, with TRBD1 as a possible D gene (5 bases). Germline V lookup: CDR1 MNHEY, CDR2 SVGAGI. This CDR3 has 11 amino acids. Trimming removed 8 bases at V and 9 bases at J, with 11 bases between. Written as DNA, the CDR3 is TGTGCCAGCGGGGGGAGAGGGCCCCAGCATTTT. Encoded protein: CASGGRGPQHF.

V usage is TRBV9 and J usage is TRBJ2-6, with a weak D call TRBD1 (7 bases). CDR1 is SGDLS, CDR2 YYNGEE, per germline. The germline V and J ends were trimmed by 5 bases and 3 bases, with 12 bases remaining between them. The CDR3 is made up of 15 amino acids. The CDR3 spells CASRRQGGGANVLTF. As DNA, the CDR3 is TGTGCCAGCAGAAGACAGGGAGGTGGGGCCAACGTCCTGACTTTC.

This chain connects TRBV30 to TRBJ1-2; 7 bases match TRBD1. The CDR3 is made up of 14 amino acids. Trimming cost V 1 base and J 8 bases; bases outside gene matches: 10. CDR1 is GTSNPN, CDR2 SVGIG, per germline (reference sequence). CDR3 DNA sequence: TGTGCCTGGAGTGGACAGGGTATTTTGCGCGGCTACACCTTC. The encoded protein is CAWSGQGILRGYTF.